This T cell receptor (beta chain) derives from a study of blood T cell repertoires in COVID-19. Turning to the study itself: Researchers got acute and convalescent COVID-19 samples from the United States, Italy and Spain. T cells, B-cell-depleted T cells, or PBMCs provided the cDNA or gDNA that served as material.

Germline V lookup: CDR1 SGHRS, CDR2 YFSETQ. The CDR3 runs to 17 residues. The ends were cut back, 3 bases at V and 4 bases at J, with 22 bases in the middle. Per the original methods: Reference gene primer amplification in the assay estimated nucleated cell counts. Sequencing used immunoSEQ multiplex PCR; TCRdb keeps in-frame clones, though not all of them. V and J calls and clone size are copied from that table; D and trimming were computed from the DNA. The sample consists of 150,000 to 200,000 clones, more than 65% of them appearing once. This TCR derives from a man between 65 and 85 years old with active or convalescent COVID-19. The chain uses TRBV5-1 and TRBJ1-2; tentative D call: TRBD1 (5 bases). Sequenced input: peripheral blood. CDR3 sequence reads: CASSSQGAGRAAYGYTF. The CDR3 region has the DNA TGCGCCAGCAGCTCCCAGGGAGCGGGCAGGGCGGCCTATGGCTACACCTTC.